This T cell receptor beta chain was observed in a study of blood T cells in healthy people across ages. Study-level information: For every two T cells, template switching captured about one barcoded beta molecule. General study points: Diversity estimated from one million T cells was considered an underestimate.

Every participating donor contributed roughly 9.6 milliliters of peripheral blood through a draw. As to this clonotype: As yet, its antigen is unknown.

Primed by a sample-barcoded 5' primer and a J-beta primer mix, a second PCR proceeded for about 7 to 12 cycles. Each cDNA molecule, via a template-switch adaptor with 12 random nucleotides, was tagged. MiXCR, run by TCRdb on the 5' RACE reads, gives a single entry per CDR3 protein. The profile shows 1.6 million or so distinct CDR3 sequences, roughly 30% of them singletons. Looked up from germline, CDR1 is SGHRS and CDR2 is YFSETQ. Trimming took 2 bases from V and 4 from J; bases not matched to a gene: 9. The CDR3 contains 15 residues. This sequence was found in a woman aged 25 to 39 in good health. The sequencing input was blood. V gene TRBV5-1 combines with J gene TRBJ2-7; 7 positions match TRBD1. The CDR3 loop is CASSLRQGPPYEQYF. The CDR3 DNA reads TGCGCCAGCAGCTTACGACAGGGCCCCCCGTACGAGCAGTACTTC.